The present T cell receptor beta chain was sequenced within a study of shared clonotypes between healthy human individuals. The CDR3 length is 12 residues. Trimming cost V 4 bases and J 8 bases; bases outside gene matches: 4. The germline CDR1 and CDR2 sequences are MNHEY and SMNVEV (reference sequence). Naive CD8 populations comprised CD45RO-negative cells positively selected for CCR7, excluding terminally differentiated effector memory CD45RA+ cells. The assay was immunoSEQ multiplex PCR, and TCRdb's table has in-frame clones only and misses some. In the table there are some 630,000 clones, about 95% of which are singletons. In this sample, this clone turned up once.

Material for sequencing was naive CD8+ T cells sorted from blood. V is TRBV27 and J is TRBJ1-2; 7 bases map to TRBD1. This TCR was sampled from a woman in her 30s in good health. DNA of the CDR3: TGTGCCAGCAGTTCAGGGGGTGAGGGCTACACCTTC. Translating gives CASSSGGEGYTF.